This T cell receptor beta chain derives from a study of immune heterogeneity within non-small cell lung tumors. About the research overall: The tumor set comprised a handful of squamous cell carcinomas and over eight non-squamous carcinomas (plus 1 not otherwise specified).

In its sample, this clonotype was seen many times. What it recognizes is unknown. General study findings and limits: Identical dominant CDR3 beta clonotypes were found repeatedly across the tumor sites of a single patient, and these appeared alongside high-frequency clones that were unique to particular tumor locations. Between individual patients, the high-frequency T-cell receptor beta clonotypes largely differed.

CDR1 and CDR2 (germline): LNHNV, YYDKDF (reference sequence). V was cut by 1 base and J by 10 bases, with 13 bases left in between. The CDR3 is made up of 13 amino acids. Template input, which was bulk tumor genomic DNA, totaled 600 to 700 ng per sample. Several far-apart biopsies were taken per primary tumor during surgery. Patients went through curative surgery, and their non-small cell lung cancer was untreated and newly diagnosed. Multiplex PCR (32 V and 13 J primers) was used to amplify the TCR beta CDR3. TCRdb re-derived calls from the multiplex PCR reads in MiXCR, one entry per CDR3 protein. This table has 30,000 to 40,000 distinct CDR3 sequences, around 30% appearing once.

The rearrangement links TRBV15 to TRBJ1-1; perhaps TRBD1 as D (6 bases). Sequenced: lung tumor tissue. The source is a man aged 35 to 55 with non-small cell lung cancer. The CDR3 nucleotides are TGTGCCACCAGCAGAGCCGACAGGTCGGGAGCTTTCTTT. Translated: CATSRADRSGAFF.